This TCR beta chain stems from a study of radiotherapy plus CTLA-4 blockade in lung cancer. Study observations and caveats: TCR clones of tumor origin grew in blood after radiotherapy plus ipilimumab. With interferon-beta, early dynamics of blood T cell clones were reported to best predict response.

CTLA-4 blockade using ipilimumab, together with focal radiation, was received by patients with chemo-refractory metastatic non-small-cell lung cancer. TCRdb keeps only in-frame clones here, not all; method: immunoSEQ multiplex PCR. The sample holds nearly 95,000 clones, roughly 80% seen once. Comment on this clone: Its antigen is unidentified. Relative to the germline gene, one junction end is altered; a read error may explain this.

The germline CDR1 and CDR2 sequences are MNHNS and SASEGT. The CDR3 has 11 residues. This clonotype originated in a human donor with non-small cell lung cancer that progressed on radiotherapy plus ipilimumab. The V call is TRBV6-1, the J call TRBJ2-1; D unclear. The material was peripheral blood, obtained from a patient treated with radiotherapy plus ipilimumab. The CDR3 coding sequence is TGCTTGGCCGAATCCTACAATGAGCAGTTCTTC. Protein: CLAESYNEQFF.